This T cell receptor (beta chain) is from a study of radiotherapy plus CTLA-4 blockade in lung cancer. The assay was immunoSEQ multiplex PCR, and TCRdb's table has in-frame clones only and misses some. The sample lists about 80,000 clones; around 86% were seen once. The V segment lost 5 bases and the J segment 2 bases; nucleotides outside the gene matches: 4. CDR1 is MNHEY, CDR2 SMNVEV, per germline (reference sequence). The CDR3 is made up of 14 amino acids. The chain has TRBV27 and TRBJ2-7; 9 bases are a match to TRBD1. The material was peripheral blood, obtained from a patient treated with radiotherapy plus ipilimumab. The TCR was taken from a human donor with non-small cell lung cancer who had a partial response to radiotherapy plus ipilimumab. Here the CDR3 reads CASSPGQGAYEQYV. The CDR3 region has the DNA TGTGCCAGCAGTCCGGGACAGGGTGCCTACGAGCAGTACGTC.